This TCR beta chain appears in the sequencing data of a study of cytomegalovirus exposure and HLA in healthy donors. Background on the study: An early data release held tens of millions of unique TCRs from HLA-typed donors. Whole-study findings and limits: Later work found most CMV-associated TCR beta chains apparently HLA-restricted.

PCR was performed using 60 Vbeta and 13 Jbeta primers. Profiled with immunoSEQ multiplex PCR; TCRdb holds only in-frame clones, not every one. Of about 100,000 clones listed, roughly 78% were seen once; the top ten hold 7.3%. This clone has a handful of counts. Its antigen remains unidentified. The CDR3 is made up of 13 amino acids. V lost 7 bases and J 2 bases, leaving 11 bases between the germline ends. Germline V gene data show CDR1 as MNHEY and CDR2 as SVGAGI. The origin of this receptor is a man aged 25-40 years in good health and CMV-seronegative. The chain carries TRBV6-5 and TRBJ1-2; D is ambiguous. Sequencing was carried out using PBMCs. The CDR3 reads CASTPTGNYGYTF. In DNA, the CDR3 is TGTGCCAGCACCCCCACGGGGAACTATGGCTACACCTTC.